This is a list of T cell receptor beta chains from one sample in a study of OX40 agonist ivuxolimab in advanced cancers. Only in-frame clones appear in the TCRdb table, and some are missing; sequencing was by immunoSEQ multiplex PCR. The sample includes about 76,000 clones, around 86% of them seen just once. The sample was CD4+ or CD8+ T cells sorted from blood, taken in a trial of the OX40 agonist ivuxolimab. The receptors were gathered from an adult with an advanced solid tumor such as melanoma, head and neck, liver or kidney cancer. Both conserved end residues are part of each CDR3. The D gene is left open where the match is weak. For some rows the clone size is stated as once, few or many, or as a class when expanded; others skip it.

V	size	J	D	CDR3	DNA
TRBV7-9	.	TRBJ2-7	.	CASSLAGIVSYEQYF	TGTGCCAGCAGCTTAGCGGGGATCGTCTCCTACGAGCAGTACTTC
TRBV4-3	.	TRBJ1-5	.	CASSQGGTRNQPQHF	TGCGCCAGCAGCCAAGGAGGGACTCGCAATCAGCCCCAGCATTTT
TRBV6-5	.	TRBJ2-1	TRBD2	CASLQTSGGTNEQFF	TGTGCCAGCCTACAGACTAGCGGGGGAACGAATGAGCAGTTCTTC
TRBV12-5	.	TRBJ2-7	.	CASGTPYRVHEQYF	TGTGCTAGTGGTACCCCTTACAGGGTCCACGAGCAGTACTTC
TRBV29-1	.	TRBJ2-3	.	CSLEVADTQYF	TGCAGCCTGGAGGTGGCAGATACGCAGTATTTT
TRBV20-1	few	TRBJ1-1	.	CSARDYPEAFF	TGCAGTGCTAGAGATTATCCAGAAGCTTTCTTT
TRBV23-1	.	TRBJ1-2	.	CASSQSWGGRPYGYTF	TGCGCCAGCAGTCAATCGTGGGGGGGGCGCCCCTATGGCTACACCTTC
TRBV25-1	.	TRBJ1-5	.	CASSESSYSNQPQHF	TGTGCCAGCAGTGAATCAAGTTATAGCAATCAGCCCCAGCATTTT
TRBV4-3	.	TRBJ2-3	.	CASSQDHSVTQYF	TGCGCCAGCAGCCAAGATCATTCCGTTACGCAGTATTTT
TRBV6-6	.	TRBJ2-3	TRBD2	CASTGGATDTQYF	TGTGCCAGCACCGGGGGGGCCACAGATACGCAGTATTTT
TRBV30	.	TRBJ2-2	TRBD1	CAWSGFGDRAGTGELFF	TGTGCCTGGAGTGGGTTCGGGGACAGGGCTGGAACCGGGGAGCTGTTTTTT
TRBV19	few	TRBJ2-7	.	CASSSRASTESSYEQYF	TGTGCCAGTAGTAGTAGGGCCTCGACCGAATCCTCCTACGAGCAGTACTTC
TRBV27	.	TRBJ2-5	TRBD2	CASSTLAGLQETQYF	TGTGCCAGCAGTACACTAGCGGGGCTTCAAGAGACCCAGTACTTC
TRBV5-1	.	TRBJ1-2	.	CASSLGPGVDYGYTF	TGCGCCAGCAGCTTGGGTCCAGGGGTTGACTATGGCTACACCTTC
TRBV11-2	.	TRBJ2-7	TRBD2	CASSSHPGTSASYEQYF	TGTGCCAGCAGCTCTCATCCCGGGACTAGCGCCTCCTACGAGCAGTACTTC
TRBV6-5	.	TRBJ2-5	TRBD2	CASGKTSGGRETQYF	TGTGCCAGCGGAAAGACTAGCGGGGGAAGGGAGACCCAGTACTTC
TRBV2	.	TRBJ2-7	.	CASSAPPGTDAGF	TGTGCCAGCAGTGCCCCTCCCGGGACCGACGCGGGCTTC
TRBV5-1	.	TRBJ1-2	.	CASSLEGSYGYTF	TGCGCCAGCAGCTTGGAAGGGTCCTATGGCTACACCTTC
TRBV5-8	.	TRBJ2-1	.	CASSLTTGQFF	TGTGCCAGCAGCTTGACAACAGGGCAGTTCTTC
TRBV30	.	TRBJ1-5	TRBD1	CAWSDWGQGNQPQHF	TGTGCCTGGAGTGATTGGGGACAGGGCAATCAGCCCCAGCATTTT
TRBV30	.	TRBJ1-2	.	CAWRGRAGYTF	TGTGCCTGGAGGGGGCGGGCAGGCTACACCTTC
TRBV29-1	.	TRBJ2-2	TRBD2	CSVGVAGANTGELFF	TGCAGCGTTGGGGTAGCGGGGGCGAACACCGGGGAGCTGTTTTTT
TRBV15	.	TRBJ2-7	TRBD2	CATSSSGTSGRALHF	TGTGCCACCAGCAGTTCCGGGACTAGCGGGAGGGCCCTCCACTTC
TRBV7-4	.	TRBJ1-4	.	CASSYRAYNEKLFF	TGTGCCAGCAGCTACAGGGCCTACAATGAAAAACTGTTTTTT
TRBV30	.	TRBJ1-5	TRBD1	CAWSVRTGSNQPQHF	TGTGCCTGGAGTGTAAGGACAGGGAGCAATCAGCCCCAGCATTTT
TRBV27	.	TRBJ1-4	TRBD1	CASSSGQAKGVGEKLFF	TGTGCCAGCAGTTCGGGACAGGCGAAAGGGGTTGGTGAAAAACTGTTTTTT
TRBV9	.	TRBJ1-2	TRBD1	CASSENTGDRYGYTF	TGTGCCAGCAGCGAGAATACAGGGGACAGGTATGGCTACACCTTC
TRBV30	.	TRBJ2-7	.	CAWSRTATSYEQYF	TGTGCCTGGAGTCGGACAGCAACATCCTACGAGCAGTACTTC